Here is one T cell receptor (beta chain) with its context. Generated by immunoSEQ multiplex PCR, the TCRdb table keeps only in-frame clones and is missing some. The sample carries under 550,000 clones, approximately 90% recorded once. In germline, CDR1 is LNHDA, CDR2 SQIVND (reference sequence). CDR3 length: 13 amino acids. Between the trimmed V and J ends, which lost 7 bases and 2 bases, there was a span of 11 bases. This sample was taken from a study of blood T cell repertoires in COVID-19. V and J are TRBV19 and TRBJ2-5, with D uncertain. This TCR derives from a man aged 18 to 30 with COVID-19, enrolled during active disease. Sequencing was performed on peripheral blood. The CDR3 loop is CASKENTQETQYF. The CDR3 nucleotides are TGTGCCAGTAAGGAGAACACTCAAGAGACCCAGTACTTC.